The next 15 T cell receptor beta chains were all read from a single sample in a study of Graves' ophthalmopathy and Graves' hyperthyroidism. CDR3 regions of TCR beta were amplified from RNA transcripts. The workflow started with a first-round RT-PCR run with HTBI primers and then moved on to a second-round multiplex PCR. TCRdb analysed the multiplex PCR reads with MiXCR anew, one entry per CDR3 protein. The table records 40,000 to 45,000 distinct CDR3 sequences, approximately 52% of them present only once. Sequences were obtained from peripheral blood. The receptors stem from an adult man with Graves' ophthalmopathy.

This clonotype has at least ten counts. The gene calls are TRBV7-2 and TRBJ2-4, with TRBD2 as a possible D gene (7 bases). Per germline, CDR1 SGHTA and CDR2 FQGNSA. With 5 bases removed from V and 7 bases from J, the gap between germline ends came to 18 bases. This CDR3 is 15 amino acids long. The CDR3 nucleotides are TGTGCCAGCAGCCCCACTTGGGGGGGCGGGAACATTCAGTACTTC. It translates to CASSPTWGGGNIQYF.

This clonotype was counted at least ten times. The DNA for the CDR3 is TGTGCCAGTACTCCTACCGGGTCGCGAAATGAAAAACTGTTTTTT. It codes for CASTPTGSRNEKLFF. V usage is TRBV19 and J usage is TRBJ1-4, with D uncertain. This CDR3 is 15 amino acids long. Germline loops: CDR1 LNHDA, CDR2 SQIVND (reference sequence). V lost 7 bases, J lost 5 bases, and 17 bases lay in between.

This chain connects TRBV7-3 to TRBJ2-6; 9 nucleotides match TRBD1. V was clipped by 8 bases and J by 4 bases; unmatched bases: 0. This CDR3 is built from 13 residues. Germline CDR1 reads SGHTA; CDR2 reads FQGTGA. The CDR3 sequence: CASGTGGANVLTF. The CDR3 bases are TGTGCCAGCGGGACAGGGGGGGCCAACGTCCTGACTTTC. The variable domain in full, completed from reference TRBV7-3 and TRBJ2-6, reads GAGVSQTPSNKVTEKGKYVELRCDPISGHTALYWYRQSLGQGPEFLIYFQGTGAADDSGLPNDRFFAVRPEGSVSTLKIQRTERGDSAVYLCASGTGGANVLTFGAGSRLTVL.

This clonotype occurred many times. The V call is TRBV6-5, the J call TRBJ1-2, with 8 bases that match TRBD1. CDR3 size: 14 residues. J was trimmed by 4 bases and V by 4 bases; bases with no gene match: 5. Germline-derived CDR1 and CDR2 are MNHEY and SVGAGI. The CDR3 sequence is CASSSGQVLYGYTF. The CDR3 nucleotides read TGTGCCAGCAGTTCGGGACAGGTCCTCTATGGCTACACCTTC.

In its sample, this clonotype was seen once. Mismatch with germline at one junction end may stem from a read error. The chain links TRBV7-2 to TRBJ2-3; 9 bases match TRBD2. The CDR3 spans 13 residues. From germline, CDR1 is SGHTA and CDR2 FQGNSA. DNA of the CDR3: TGTGCCAACTCCGGGCGGGGGGGATATACGCGGTATTTT. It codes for CANSGRGGYTRYF. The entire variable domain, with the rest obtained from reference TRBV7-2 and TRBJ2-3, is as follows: GAGVSQSPSNKVTEKGKDVELRCDPISGHTALYWYRQSLGQGLEFLIYFQGNSAPDKSGLPSDRFSAERTGGSVSTLTIQRTQQEDSAVYLCANSGRGGYTRYFGPGTRLTVL.

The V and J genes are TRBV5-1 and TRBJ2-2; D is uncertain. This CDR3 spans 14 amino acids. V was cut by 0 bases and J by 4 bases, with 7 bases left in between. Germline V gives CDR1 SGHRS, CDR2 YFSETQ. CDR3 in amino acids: CASSLETVTGELFF. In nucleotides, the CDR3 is TGCGCCAGCAGCTTGGAGACGGTCACCGGGGAGCTGTTTTTT.

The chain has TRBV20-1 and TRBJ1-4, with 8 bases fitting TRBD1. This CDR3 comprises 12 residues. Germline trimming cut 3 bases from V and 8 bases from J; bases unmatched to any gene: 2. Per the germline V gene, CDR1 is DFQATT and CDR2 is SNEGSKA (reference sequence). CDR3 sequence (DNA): TGCAGTGCTAGGGGGGACAGGGAAAAACTGTTTTTT. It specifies CSARGDREKLFF.

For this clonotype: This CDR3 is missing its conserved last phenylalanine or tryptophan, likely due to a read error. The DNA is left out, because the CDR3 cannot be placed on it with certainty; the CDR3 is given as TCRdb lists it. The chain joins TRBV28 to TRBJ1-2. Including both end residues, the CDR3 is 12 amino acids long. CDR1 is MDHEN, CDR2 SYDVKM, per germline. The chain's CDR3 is CASNSDLYGHTI.

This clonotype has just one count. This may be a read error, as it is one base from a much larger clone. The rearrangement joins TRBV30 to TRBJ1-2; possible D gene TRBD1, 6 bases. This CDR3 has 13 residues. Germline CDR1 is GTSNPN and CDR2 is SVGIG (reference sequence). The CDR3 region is CAWSATGTNGYAF. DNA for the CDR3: TGTGCCTGGAGTGCGACCGGGACAAATGGCTACGCCTTC.

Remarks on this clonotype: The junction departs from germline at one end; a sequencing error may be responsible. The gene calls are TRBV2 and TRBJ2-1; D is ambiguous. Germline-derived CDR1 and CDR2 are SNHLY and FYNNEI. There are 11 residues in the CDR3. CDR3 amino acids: CAGSPRDEQFF. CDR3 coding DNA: TGTGCCGGCAGTCCTCGAGATGAGCAGTTCTTC.

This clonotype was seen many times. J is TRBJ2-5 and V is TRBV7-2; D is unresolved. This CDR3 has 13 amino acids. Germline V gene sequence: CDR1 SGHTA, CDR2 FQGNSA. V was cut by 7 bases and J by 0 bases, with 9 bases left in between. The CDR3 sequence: CASIKGNQETQYF. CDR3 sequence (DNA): TGTGCCAGCATTAAGGGCAACCAAGAGACCCAGTACTTC.

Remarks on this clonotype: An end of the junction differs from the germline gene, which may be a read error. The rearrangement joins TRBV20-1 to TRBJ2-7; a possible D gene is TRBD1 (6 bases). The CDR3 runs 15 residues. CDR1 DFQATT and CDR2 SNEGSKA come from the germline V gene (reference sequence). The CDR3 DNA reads TGCAGTGCTGGAGATTTGGGGGCGAGGACCTACGAGCAGTACTTC. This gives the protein CSAGDLGARTYEQYF.

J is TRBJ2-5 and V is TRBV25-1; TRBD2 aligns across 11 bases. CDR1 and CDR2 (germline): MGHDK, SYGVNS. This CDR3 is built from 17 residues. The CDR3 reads CVILRCATGLAGETQYF. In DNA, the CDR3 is TGTGTCATCTTGCGTTGTGCCACCGGACTAGCGGGAGAGACCCAGTACTTC. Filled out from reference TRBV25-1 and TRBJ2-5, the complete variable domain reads EADIYQTPRYLVIGTGKKITLECSQTMGHDKMYWYQQDPGMELHLIHYSYGVNSTEKGDLSSESTVSRIRTEHFPLTLESARPSHTSQYLCVILRCATGLAGETQYFGPGTRLLVL.

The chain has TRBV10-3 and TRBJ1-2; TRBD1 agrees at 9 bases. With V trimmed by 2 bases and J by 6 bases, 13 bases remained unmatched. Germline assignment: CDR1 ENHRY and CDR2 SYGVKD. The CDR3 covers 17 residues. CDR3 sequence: CAISEKVETGGSDGYTF. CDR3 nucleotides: TGTGCCATCAGTGAGAAGGTTGAGACAGGGGGAAGCGATGGCTACACCTTC.

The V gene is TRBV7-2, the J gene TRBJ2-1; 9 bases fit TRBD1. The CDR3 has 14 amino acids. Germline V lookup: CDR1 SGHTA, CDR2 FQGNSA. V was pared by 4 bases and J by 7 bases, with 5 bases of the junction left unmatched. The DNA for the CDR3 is TGTGCCAGCAGCTCACAGGGGGCGCTTAATGAGCAGTTCTTC. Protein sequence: CASSSQGALNEQFF.